This entry is about one T cell receptor (beta chain). The source of the sample is a study of cytomegalovirus exposure and HLA in healthy donors. Libraries were prepared by immunoSEQ multiplex PCR; TCRdb keeps only in-frame clonotypes and omits some of them. The sample records over 100,000 clones, nearly 90% being singletons. CDR1 is MDHEN and CDR2 is SYDVKM in the germline V gene. The CDR3 contains 12 residues. V lost 5 bases and J lost 7, with 9 bases in between. The J gene is TRBJ1-5, the V gene TRBV28; D unclear. The sequence derives from a man aged 30-40 years in good health and CMV-seronegative. The sequencing input was PBMCs. CDR3 bases: TGTGCCAGCAGTCTCTACGGGCAGCCCCAGCATTTT. The encoded protein is CASSLYGQPQHF.